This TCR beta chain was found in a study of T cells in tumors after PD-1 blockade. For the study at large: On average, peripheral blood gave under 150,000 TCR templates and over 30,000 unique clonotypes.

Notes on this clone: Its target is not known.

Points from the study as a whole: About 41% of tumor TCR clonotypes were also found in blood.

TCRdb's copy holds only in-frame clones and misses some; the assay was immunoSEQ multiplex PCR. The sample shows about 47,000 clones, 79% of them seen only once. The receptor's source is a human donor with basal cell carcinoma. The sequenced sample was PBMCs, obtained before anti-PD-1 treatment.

CDR3 residues: CASSSRTGVNEQYF. CDR3 nucleotide sequence: TGTGCCAGCAGCTCGAGGACAGGTGTCAACGAGCAGTACTTC. V is TRBV5-8 and J is TRBJ2-7, with 7 bases lining up with TRBD1. Germline V gene sequence: CDR1 SGHTS, CDR2 YDEGEE. CDR3 length: 14 amino acids. The V segment lost 3 bases and the J segment 5 bases; nucleotides outside the gene matches: 8.